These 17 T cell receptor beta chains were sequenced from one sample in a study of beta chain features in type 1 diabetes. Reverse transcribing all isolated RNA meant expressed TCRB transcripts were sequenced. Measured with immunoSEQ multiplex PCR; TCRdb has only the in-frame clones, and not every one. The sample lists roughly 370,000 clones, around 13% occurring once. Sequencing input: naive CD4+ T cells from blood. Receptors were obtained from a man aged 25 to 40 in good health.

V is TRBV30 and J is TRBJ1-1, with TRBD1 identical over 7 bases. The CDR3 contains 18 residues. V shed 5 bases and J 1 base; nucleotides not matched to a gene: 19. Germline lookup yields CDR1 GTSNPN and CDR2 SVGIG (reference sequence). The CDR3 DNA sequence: TGTGCCTGGTCCCCGAGGCACAGGGGTCTCACATGGAACACTGAAGCTTTCTTT. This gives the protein CAWSPRHRGLTWNTEAFF.

CDR3 nucleotides: TGTGCCAGCAGCTTCCGGGAAGGGGATGAGCAGTTCTTC. Translation: CASSFREGDEQFF. V and J are TRBV7-9 and TRBJ2-1; possibly TRBD1 or TRBD2 for D (5 bases each). CDR1 and CDR2 (germline): SEHNR, FQNEAQ (reference sequence). The CDR3 runs 13 residues. Trimming removed 3 bases from V and 8 bases from J, with 11 bases in between.

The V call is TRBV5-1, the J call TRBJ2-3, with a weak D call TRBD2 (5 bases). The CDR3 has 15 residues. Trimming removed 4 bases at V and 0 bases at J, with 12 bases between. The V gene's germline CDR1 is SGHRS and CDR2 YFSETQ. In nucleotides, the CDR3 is TGCGCCAGCAGCGGCGACGGGGTTAGCACAGATACGCAGTATTTT. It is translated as CASSGDGVSTDTQYF.

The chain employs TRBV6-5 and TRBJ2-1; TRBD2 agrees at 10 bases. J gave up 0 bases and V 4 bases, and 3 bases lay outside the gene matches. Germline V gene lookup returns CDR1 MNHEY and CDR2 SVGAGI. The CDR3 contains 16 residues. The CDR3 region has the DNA TGTGCCAGCAGTTCAAGGACTAGCGGCTCCTACAATGAGCAGTTCTTC. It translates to CASSSRTSGSYNEQFF.

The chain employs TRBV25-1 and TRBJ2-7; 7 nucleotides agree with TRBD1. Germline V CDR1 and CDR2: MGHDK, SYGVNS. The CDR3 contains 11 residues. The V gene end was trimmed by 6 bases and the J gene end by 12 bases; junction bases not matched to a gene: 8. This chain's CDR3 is CASRGTESLYV. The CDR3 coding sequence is TGTGCCAGCAGAGGGACAGAATCTTTGTACGTC.

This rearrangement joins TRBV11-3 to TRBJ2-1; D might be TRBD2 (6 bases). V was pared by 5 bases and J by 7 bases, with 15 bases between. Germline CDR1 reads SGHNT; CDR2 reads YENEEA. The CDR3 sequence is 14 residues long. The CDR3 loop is CASSRTRERNEQFF. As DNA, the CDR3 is TGTGCCAGCAGCCGGACCCGGGAGAGAAATGAGCAGTTCTTC.

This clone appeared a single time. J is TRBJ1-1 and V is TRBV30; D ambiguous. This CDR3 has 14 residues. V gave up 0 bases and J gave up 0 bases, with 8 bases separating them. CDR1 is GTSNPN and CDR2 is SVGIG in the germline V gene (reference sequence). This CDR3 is CAWSVGLMNTEAFF. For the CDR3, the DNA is TGTGCCTGGAGTGTAGGTCTTATGAACACTGAAGCTTTCTTT.

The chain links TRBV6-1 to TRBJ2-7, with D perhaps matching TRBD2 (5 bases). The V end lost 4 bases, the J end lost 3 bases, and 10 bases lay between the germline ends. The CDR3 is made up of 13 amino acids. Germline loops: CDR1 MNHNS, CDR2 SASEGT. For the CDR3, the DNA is TGTGCCAGCAGTGGAGGACTCGGCTACGAGCAGTACGTC. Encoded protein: CASSGGLGYEQYV.

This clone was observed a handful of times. CDR3 nucleotide sequence: TGTGCCTGGAGTCGGAGGTTCTTCGGCGAGCAGTACGTC. It yields the protein CAWSRRFFGEQYV. The chain uses TRBV30 and TRBJ2-7; the D gene is possibly TRBD2 (5 bases). V dropped 2 bases and J dropped 6 bases, with 14 bases sitting between them. The CDR3 spans 13 residues. Germline CDR1 and CDR2: GTSNPN and SVGIG (reference sequence).

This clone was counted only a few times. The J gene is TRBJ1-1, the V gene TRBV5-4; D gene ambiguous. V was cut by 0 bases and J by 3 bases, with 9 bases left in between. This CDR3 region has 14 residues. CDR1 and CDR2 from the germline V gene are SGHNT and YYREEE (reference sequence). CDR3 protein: CASSLVNRDTEAFF. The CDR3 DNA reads TGTGCCAGCAGCTTGGTGAATAGAGACACTGAAGCTTTCTTT.

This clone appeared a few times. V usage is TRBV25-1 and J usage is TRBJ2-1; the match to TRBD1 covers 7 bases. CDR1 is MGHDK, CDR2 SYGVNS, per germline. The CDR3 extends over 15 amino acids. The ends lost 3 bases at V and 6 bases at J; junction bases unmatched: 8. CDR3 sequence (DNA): TGTGCCAGCAGTGAGACAGGGTGGAAGAGCAATGAGCAGTTCTTC. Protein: CASSETGWKSNEQFF.

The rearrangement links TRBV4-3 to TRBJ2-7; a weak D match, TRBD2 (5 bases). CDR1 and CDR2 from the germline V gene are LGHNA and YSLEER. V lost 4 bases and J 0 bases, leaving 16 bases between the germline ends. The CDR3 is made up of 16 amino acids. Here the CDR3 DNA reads TGCGCCAGCAGCCCCCGTGTCCGTGGGAGCTCCTACGAGCAGTACTTC. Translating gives CASSPRVRGSSYEQYF.

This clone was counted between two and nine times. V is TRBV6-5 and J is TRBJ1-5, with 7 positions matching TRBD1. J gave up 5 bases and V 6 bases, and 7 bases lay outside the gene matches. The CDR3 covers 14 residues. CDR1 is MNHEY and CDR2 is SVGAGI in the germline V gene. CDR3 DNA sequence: TGTGCCAGCAGACGGACAGGAGTCTATCAGCCCCAGCATTTT. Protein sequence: CASRRTGVYQPQHF.

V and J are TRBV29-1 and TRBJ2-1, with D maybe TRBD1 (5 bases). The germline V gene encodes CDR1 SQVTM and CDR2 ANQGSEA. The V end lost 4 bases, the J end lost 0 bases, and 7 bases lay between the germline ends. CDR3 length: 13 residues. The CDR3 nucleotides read TGCAGCGTTGTGACAGTCTCCTACAATGAGCAGTTCTTC. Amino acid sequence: CSVVTVSYNEQFF.

The CDR3: CASSSTTYEQYF. In nucleotides, the CDR3 is TGTGCCAGCAGCTCGACGACCTACGAGCAGTACTTC. The rearrangement links TRBV7-2 to TRBJ2-7, with D uncertain. Germline values: CDR1 SGHTA, CDR2 FQGNSA. The V and J ends lost 4 bases and 2 bases respectively, with 6 bases between them. The CDR3 runs to 12 residues.

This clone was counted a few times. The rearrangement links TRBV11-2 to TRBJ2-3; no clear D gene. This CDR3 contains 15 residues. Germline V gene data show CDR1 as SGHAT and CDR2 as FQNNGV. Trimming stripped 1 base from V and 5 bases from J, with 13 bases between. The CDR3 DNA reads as TGTGCCAGCAGCTTAGTTTCTGGGTTCGGAGATACGCAGTATTTT. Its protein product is CASSLVSGFGDTQYF.

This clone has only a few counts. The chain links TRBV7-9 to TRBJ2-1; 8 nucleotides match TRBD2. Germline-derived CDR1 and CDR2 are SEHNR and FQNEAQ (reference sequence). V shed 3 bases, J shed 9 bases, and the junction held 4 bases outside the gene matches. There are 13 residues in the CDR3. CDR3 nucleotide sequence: TGTGCCAGCAGCTTCTGGCGGGAGGCTGAGCAGTTCTTC. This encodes CASSFWREAEQFF.